A selection of T cell receptor beta chains follows, all from one sample in a study of blood T cell repertoires in COVID-19. Generated by immunoSEQ multiplex PCR, the TCRdb table keeps only in-frame clones and is missing some. This sample carries 88,000 or so clones, 85% of them seen once, and the ten largest clones take more than 3%. The sequenced sample consisted of peripheral blood. These receptors were collected from a man between 60 and 75 years old with acute or convalescent COVID-19. Each CDR3 is given with its conserved first and last residue. A D gene is named only where the DNA matches it firmly. Where a row states a size, it is once, few, many or the class of an expanded clone; other rows omit it.

TGTGCCACCAGCATACAGGGGTGGTACCAGAACACTGAAGCTTTCTTT,CATSIQGWYQNTEAFF,TRBJ1-1,TRBD1,TRBV15,NA
TGTGCCAGCAGTGAAGCGGTGCGCGGTGGCTACACCTTC,CASSEAVRGGYTF,TRBJ1-2,NA,TRBV6-1,NA
TGTGCCAGCAGCTCGGACAGGGGGCATGAGCAGTACTTC,CASSSDRGHEQYF,TRBJ2-7,TRBD1,TRBV11-2,once
TGCAGTGCCCCACTGACCTACGAGCAGTACTTC,CSAPLTYEQYF,TRBJ2-7,NA,TRBV20-1,once
TGCAGCGTAACCGGGACAGGGGAGTACGAGCAGTACTTC,CSVTGTGEYEQYF,TRBJ2-7,TRBD1,TRBV29-1,NA
TGTGCCAGCAGTTACCGGGGGAACACTGAAGCTTTCTTT,CASSYRGNTEAFF,TRBJ1-1,NA,TRBV6-5,NA
TGCGCCAGCAGCTTGAGAGGTTATTCACAAGAGACCCAGTACTTC,CASSLRGYSQETQYF,TRBJ2-5,NA,TRBV5-1,NA
TGTGCCAGCAGCCCGACAAGGATCTTC,CASSPTRIF,TRBJ2-7,NA,TRBV3-1/TRBV3-2,NA
TGTGCCAGTAGTCCCCGTGTGGGGCTCCAGGAGACCCAGTACTTC,CASSPRVGLQETQYF,TRBJ2-5,NA,TRBV19,NA
TGTGCCAGCAACCGAAGGTGGGACAGTACTGAAAAACTGTTTTTT,CASNRRWDSTEKLFF,TRBJ1-4,TRBD1,TRBV6-5,once
TGTGCCAGCAGCGCCGGTGCCACAGATACGCAGTATTTT,CASSAGATDTQYF,TRBJ2-3,NA,TRBV11-2,NA
TGTGCCAGCAGCTTAGTAGATGAGCAGTACTTC,CASSLVDEQYF,TRBJ2-7,NA,TRBV7-9,NA
TGCGCCAGCAGCCAAGATAGGAGGGTGTGGGTGAGAGATACGCAGTATTTT,CASSQDRRVWVRDTQYF,TRBJ2-3,NA,TRBV4-1,NA
TGTGCCAGCAGCCAAGTCGGGTACAATGAGCAGTTCTTC,CASSQVGYNEQFF,TRBJ2-1,NA,TRBV3-1/TRBV3-2,NA
TGTGCCATACGGACTAGCGGCTACGAGCAGTACTTC,CAIRTSGYEQYF,TRBJ2-7,TRBD2,TRBV6-5,NA
TGTGCCAGCAGCCAGGGGCAGGGCCTAACCTACAATGAGCAGTTCTTC,CASSQGQGLTYNEQFF,TRBJ2-1,NA,TRBV6-6,NA
TGTGCCAGCACCGAAACAGGGTCTTGGACAGATACGCAGTATTTT,CASTETGSWTDTQYF,TRBJ2-3,NA,TRBV7-3,NA
TGTGCCATCAGTGAAAGGTTGGGAGGGTTCGGTTACGGCTACACCTTC,CAISERLGGFGYGYTF,TRBJ1-2,NA,TRBV10-3,NA
TGTGCCAGTAGTACAAACACTGAAGCTTTCTTT,CASSTNTEAFF,TRBJ1-1,NA,TRBV19,once
TGTGCCAGCAGTGAAGTTGAGGGTTTCCCTACAGATACGCAGTATTTT,CASSEVEGFPTDTQYF,TRBJ2-3,NA,TRBV2,NA
TGTGCCAGTAGCTTCAGGGTTCGCTACACCTTC,CASSFRVRYTF,TRBJ1-2,NA,TRBV19,NA
TGTGCCAGCAGCTTAGCGAGGACAGGGTCCCACGAGCAGTACTTC,CASSLARTGSHEQYF,TRBJ2-7,TRBD1,TRBV11-2,NA
TGTGCCAGCAGCCTAACGAACTACGAGCAGTACTTC,CASSLTNYEQYF,TRBJ2-7,NA,TRBV11-2,NA
TGTGCCAGTAGTGGAGCAAGGACAGGGGGTCTCTACGTCAAGTTCTTC,CASSGARTGGLYVKFF,TRBJ2-1,TRBD1,TRBV19,once
TGTGCCAGCAGGGGGGGACCACACCAAGAGACCCAGTACTTC,CASRGGPHQETQYF,TRBJ2-5,NA,TRBV5-4,NA
TGTGCCAGCTCACCCGCCTTCACGCCGACTCTTATATTCACAATTGCTCACGAGCAGTACTTC,CASSPAFTPTLIFTIAHEQYF,TRBJ2-7,NA,TRBV18,NA
TGTGCCACCAGCCGAAGGCGGGATGGGGACACCATATATTTT,CATSRRRDGDTIYF,TRBJ1-3,NA,TRBV15,NA
TGTGCCAGCAGTGATGCGACTAGCCCCACAGATACGCAGTATTTT,CASSDATSPTDTQYF,TRBJ2-3,TRBD2,TRBV6-4,NA
TGTGCCAGCAATCCAGGGGCAGATTCTAACTATGGCTACACCTTC,CASNPGADSNYGYTF,TRBJ1-2,NA,TRBV7-8,medium-sized
TGTGCCAGCAGTTACTCCTTGCGGGGCGGCTACAATGAGCAGTTCTTC,CASSYSLRGGYNEQFF,TRBJ2-1,NA,TRBV6-5,NA
TGCGCCAGCAGCTTACAGGGGGCGGGTGAAAAACTGTTTTTT,CASSLQGAGEKLFF,TRBJ1-4,TRBD1,TRBV5-1,NA
TGTGCCAGTAGCCCGAGGGGACAGGGACCTCTCGAGCAGTACTTC,CASSPRGQGPLEQYF,TRBJ2-7,TRBD1,TRBV19,NA
TGTGCCAGCAGCCCCCGGGGGAACACTGAAGCTTTCTTT,CASSPRGNTEAFF,TRBJ1-1,NA,TRBV7-3,few
TGCGCCAGCAGTAGCGTCCAAGAGACCCAGTACTTC,CASSSVQETQYF,TRBJ2-5,NA,TRBV5-1,NA
TGTGCCAGCGCACCCTATACCGGGACAGGGTTCCACGAGCAGTACTTC,CASAPYTGTGFHEQYF,TRBJ2-7,TRBD1,TRBV9,NA
TGTGCCATCAGGAGGGCAGGGGTCTACGAGCAGTACTTC,CAIRRAGVYEQYF,TRBJ2-7,NA,TRBV10-3,NA
TGTGCCATCAGCTTTAGCGGGGGGGTAGCCGAGACCCAGTACTTC,CAISFSGGVAETQYF,TRBJ2-5,TRBD2,TRBV10-3,NA
TGTGCCTGGAGTGTATGGGGGGATAATCAGCCCCAGCATTTT,CAWSVWGDNQPQHF,TRBJ1-5,NA,TRBV30,few
TGTGCCAGCAGTGAGGGCCTACTCAGCTACACCTTC,CASSEGLLSYTF,TRBJ1-2,NA,TRBV2,NA
TGTGCCAGCAGCAATGGGGGGGGGAACACAGATACGCAGTATTTT,CASSNGGGNTDTQYF,TRBJ2-3,TRBD2,TRBV9,NA
TGCGCCAGCAGCAAAGGGGCCAGGGACACTGAAGCTTTCTTT,CASSKGARDTEAFF,TRBJ1-1,NA,TRBV5-1,NA
TGTGCCAGCAGCTTCCTGACTAGCGGGGGCTACGAGCAGTACTTC,CASSFLTSGGYEQYF,TRBJ2-7,TRBD2,TRBV7-2,NA
TGTGCCAGCAGTGACCTCAACAGGGGGCCGATCCATGAGCAGTTCTTC,CASSDLNRGPIHEQFF,TRBJ2-1,TRBD1,TRBV6-4,few
TGTGCCAGCAGCCCGTGGACTAGCGGGAGTGGGGAGCAGTTCTTC,CASSPWTSGSGEQFF,TRBJ2-1,TRBD2,TRBV7-9,NA
TGTGCCAGTAGTATCGCGTGGACAGGGACCAATCAGCCCCAGCATTTT,CASSIAWTGTNQPQHF,TRBJ1-5,TRBD1,TRBV19,NA
TGTGCCAGCAGTTCCCTGGACAGGGGGAACAATGAGCAGTTCTTC,CASSSLDRGNNEQFF,TRBJ2-1,TRBD1,TRBV6-5,NA